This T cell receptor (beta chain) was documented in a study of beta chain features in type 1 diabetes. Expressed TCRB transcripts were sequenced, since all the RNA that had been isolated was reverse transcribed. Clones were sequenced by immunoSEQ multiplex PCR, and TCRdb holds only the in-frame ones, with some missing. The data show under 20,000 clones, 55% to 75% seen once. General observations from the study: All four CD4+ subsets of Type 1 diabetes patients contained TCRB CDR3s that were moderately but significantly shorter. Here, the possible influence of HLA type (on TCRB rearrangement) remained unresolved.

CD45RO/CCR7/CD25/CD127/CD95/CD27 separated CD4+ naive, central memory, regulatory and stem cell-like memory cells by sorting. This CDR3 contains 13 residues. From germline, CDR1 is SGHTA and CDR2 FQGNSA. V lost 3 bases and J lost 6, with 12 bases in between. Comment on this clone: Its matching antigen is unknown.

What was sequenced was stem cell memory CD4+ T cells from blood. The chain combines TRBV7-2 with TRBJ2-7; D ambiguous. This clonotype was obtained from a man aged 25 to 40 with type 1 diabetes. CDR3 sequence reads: CASSFLVPGEQYF. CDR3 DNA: TGTGCCAGCAGCTTTTTAGTGCCGGGCGAGCAGTACTTC.